The sequence of this T cell receptor beta chain was determined in a study of CD8 T cells in Susac syndrome. Random hexamers served to reverse transcribe roughly 0.45 to 1 ug RNA. Coverage of TCR beta CDR3 amplification by immunoSEQ multiplex PCR extended to 54 Vbeta and 13 Jbeta. TCRdb reprocessed the immunoSEQ multiplex PCR reads via MiXCR and lists one record per CDR3 protein. The sample lists 150,000 to 200,000 distinct CDR3 sequences, 90% to 95% seen once, with 0.065% to 0.1% in the top ten. V was pared by 3 bases and J by 2 bases, with 7 bases between. The CDR3 is 13 amino acids. Germline loops: CDR1 KGHSH, CDR2 LQKENI.

Sequenced material: CD4+ T cells from PBMCs. The chain has TRBV18 and TRBJ1-1; D not certain. The TCR was taken from a human donor in good health. The CDR3 reads CASSPDGNTEAFF. The CDR3 nucleotides read TGTGCCAGCTCACCTGACGGTAACACTGAAGCTTTCTTT.